The rows below give T cell receptor beta chains drawn from one sample of a study of type 1 regulatory T cells. Using its own MiXCR run on the reads, TCRdb lists one record per CDR3 protein. The data hold 35,000 to 50,000 distinct CDR3 sequences, with less than 15% observed a single time. Their target antigens are unknown. Sequencing was performed on cultured non-Tr1 T cells, either the whole culture or a sorted T cell fraction (not recorded which). All receptors come from a human donor in good health. The CDR3 runs from the conserved cysteine through the conserved F or W. A D gene is named only where the DNA matches it firmly. The listing skips clone size in some rows; elsewhere it reads once, few, many or a size class.

V	size	D	J	DNA	CDR3
TRBV20-1	few	NA	TRBJ1-6	TGCAGTGCTGGGGGGCGGGCCATCTCATGGGGGGCCTCACCCCTCCACTTT	CSAGGRAISWGASPLHF
TRBV20-1	many	NA	TRBJ2-7	TGCAGTGCTAGAAGACAGGGAGGATCCTACGAGCAGTACTTC	CSARRQGGSYEQYF
TRBV20-1	once	NA	TRBJ1-6	TGCAGTGCTAGAGAAGACAGAAATTCACCCCTCCACTTT	CSAREDRNSPLHF
TRBV18	few	TRBD2	TRBJ2-3	TGTGCCAGCTCACTCTCACTAGCGGGATCTAGCACAGATACGCAGTATTTT	CASSLSLAGSSTDTQYF
TRBV10-3	few	TRBD2	TRBJ2-1	TGTGCCATCAGTGGCACTAGCGGGAGTCGGGCTAATGAGCAGTTCTTC	CAISGTSGSRANEQFF
TRBV5-1	few	NA	TRBJ2-7	TGCGCCAGCAGCTTGTCCCCCGACACTTCCTACGAGCAGTACTTC	CASSLSPDTSYEQYF
TRBV12-3/TRBV12-4	NA	TRBD1	TRBJ2-4	TGTGCCAGCAGTTTACAGACAGGGGGCAAGTACTTC	CASSLQTGGKYF
TRBV7-3	many	NA	TRBJ2-1	TGTGCCAGCAGCCCATCACTAGAAGGTGGGCAGTTCTTC	CASSPSLEGGQFF
TRBV25-1	many	NA	TRBJ1-2	TGTGCCAGCAGTGACGGGATAGGGGGCTACACCTTC	CASSDGIGGYTF
TRBV18	few	NA	TRBJ2-7	TGTGCCAGCTCACCATCCAGGGTGAACGAGCAGTACTTC	CASSPSRVNEQYF
TRBV30	few	NA	TRBJ1-1	TGTGCCGGGAGTTGGGGGAACACTGAAGCTTTCTTT	CAGSWGNTEAFF
TRBV10-3	few	TRBD2	TRBJ2-1	TGTGCCATCAGGAGTAGCGGGAGGGACAATGAGCAGTTCTTC	CAIRSSGRDNEQFF
TRBV20-1	many	NA	TRBJ2-2	TGCAGTGCCCCCGGGGTGACAGGGAACACCGGGGAGCTGTTTTTT	CSAPGVTGNTGELFF
TRBV20-1	few	NA	TRBJ2-7	TGCAGTGACCGGGCCCGGGGAAAGGGGCAGTACTTC	CSDRARGKGQYF
TRBV20-1	NA	NA	TRBJ2-7	TGCAGTGCTAGGGACCTCTACGAGCAGTACTTC	CSARDLYEQYF
TRBV2	NA	NA	TRBJ1-1	TGTGCCAGCAGCGGCGAGGTTGAAGCTTTCTTT	CASSGEVEAFF